This TCR beta chain is drawn from a study of human T cells and chemical hapten exposure. The germline CDR1 and CDR2 sequences are LGHNA and YNFKEQ. V was pared by 0 bases and J by 7 bases, with 20 bases of the junction left unmatched. This CDR3 spans 20 amino acids. As to time point: patch test 1, 2 weeks after DPC sensitization. Regarding treatment: therapeutic diphenylcyclopropenone sensitization with weekly scalp DPC. MiXCR was run by TCRdb on the RACE reads, yielding one entry per CDR3 protein. The table records 180,000 or so distinct CDR3 sequences, roughly 15% of them present only once. Material: whole blood, obtained in connection with sensitization to the hapten diphenylcyclopropenone (DPC). The chain has TRBV4-2 and TRBJ2-2; 7 nucleotides match TRBD1. The sequence was collected from a woman between 25 and 40 years old with alopecia areata. Some clones in this sample may be carry-over from other donors' samples. The CDR3 loop reads CASSQDLNVRTGRKGGELFF. The CDR3 coding sequence is TGTGCCAGCAGCCAAGATCTTAATGTTAGGACAGGAAGGAAAGGCGGGGAGCTGTTTTTT.